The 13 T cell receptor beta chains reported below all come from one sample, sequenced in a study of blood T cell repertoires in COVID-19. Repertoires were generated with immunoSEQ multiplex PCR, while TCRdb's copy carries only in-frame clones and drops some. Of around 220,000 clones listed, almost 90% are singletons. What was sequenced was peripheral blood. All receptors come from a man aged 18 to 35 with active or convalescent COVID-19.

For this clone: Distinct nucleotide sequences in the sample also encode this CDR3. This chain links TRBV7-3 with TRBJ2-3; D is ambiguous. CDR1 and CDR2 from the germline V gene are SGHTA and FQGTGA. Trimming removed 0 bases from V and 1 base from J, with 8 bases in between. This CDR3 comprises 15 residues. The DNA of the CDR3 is TGTGCCAGCAGCTTAACCCTAGGAGGCACAGATACGCAGTATTTT. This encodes CASSLTLGGTDTQYF.

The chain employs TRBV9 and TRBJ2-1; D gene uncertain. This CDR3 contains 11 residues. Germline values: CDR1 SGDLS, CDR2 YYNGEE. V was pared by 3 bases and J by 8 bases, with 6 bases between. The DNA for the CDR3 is TGTGCCAGCAGCGCCCTCGATGAGCAGTTCTTC. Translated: CASSALDEQFF.

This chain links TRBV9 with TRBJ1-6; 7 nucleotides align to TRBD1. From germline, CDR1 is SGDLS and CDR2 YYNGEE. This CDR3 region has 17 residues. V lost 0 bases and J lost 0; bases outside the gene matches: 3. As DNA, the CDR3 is TGTGCCAGCAGCGTAGAACAGGGGAGCTCCTATAATTCACCCCTCCACTTT. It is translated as CASSVEQGSSYNSPLHF.

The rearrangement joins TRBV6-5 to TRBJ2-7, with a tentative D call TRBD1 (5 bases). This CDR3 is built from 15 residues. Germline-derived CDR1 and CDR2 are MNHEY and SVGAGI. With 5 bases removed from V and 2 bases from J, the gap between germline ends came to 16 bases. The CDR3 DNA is TGTGCCAGCAGTCCTTATTCAGGGTCCCCCTACGAGCAGTACTTC. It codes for CASSPYSGSPYEQYF.

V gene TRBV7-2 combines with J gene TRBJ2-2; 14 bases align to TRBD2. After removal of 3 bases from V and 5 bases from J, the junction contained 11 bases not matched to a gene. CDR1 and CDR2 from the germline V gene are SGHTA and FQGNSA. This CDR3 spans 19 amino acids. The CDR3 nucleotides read TGTGCCAGCAGCTTGGAGACTAGCGGGAGGGTATTCGGTACCGGGGAGCTGTTTTTT. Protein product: CASSLETSGRVFGTGELFF.

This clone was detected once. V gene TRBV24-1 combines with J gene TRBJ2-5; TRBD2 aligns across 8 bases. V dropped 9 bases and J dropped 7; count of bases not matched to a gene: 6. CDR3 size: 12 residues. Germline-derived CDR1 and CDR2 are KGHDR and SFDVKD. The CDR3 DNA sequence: TGTGCCACCCAGGCGGGAGGAAGGACCCAGTACTTC. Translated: CATQAGGRTQYF.

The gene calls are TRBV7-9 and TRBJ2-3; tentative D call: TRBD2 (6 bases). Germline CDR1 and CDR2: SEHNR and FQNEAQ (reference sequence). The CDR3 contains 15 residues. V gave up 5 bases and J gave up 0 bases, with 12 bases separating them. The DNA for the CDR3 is TGTGCCAGCAGCCCGGGACTGGGAAGCACAGATACGCAGTATTTT. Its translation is CASSPGLGSTDTQYF.

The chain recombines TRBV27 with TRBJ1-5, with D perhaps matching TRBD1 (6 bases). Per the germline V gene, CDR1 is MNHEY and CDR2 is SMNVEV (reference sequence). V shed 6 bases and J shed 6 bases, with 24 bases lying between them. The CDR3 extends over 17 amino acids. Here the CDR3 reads CASSRKSGAQQGQPQHF. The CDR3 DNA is TGTGCCAGCAGCAGAAAATCAGGGGCGCAGCAAGGTCAGCCCCAGCATTTT.

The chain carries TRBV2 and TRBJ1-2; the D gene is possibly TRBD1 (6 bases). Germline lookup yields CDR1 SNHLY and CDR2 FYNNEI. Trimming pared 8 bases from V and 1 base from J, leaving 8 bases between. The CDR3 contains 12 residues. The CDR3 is CASRDNNYGYTF. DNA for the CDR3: TGTGCCAGCCGGGACAATAACTATGGCTACACCTTC.

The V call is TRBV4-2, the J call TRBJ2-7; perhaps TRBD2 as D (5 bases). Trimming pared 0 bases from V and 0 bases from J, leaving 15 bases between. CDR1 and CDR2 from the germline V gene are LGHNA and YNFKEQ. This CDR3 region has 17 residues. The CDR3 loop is CASSQDIGLGSSYEQYF. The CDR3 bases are TGTGCCAGCAGCCAAGATATAGGACTCGGAAGCTCCTACGAGCAGTACTTC.

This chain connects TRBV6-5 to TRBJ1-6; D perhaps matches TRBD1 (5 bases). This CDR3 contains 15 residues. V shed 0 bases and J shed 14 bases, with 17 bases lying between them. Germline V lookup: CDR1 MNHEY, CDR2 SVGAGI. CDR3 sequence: CASSYSISDQGTLHF. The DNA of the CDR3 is TGTGCCAGCAGTTACTCGATCTCAGATCAGGGCACCCTCCACTTT.

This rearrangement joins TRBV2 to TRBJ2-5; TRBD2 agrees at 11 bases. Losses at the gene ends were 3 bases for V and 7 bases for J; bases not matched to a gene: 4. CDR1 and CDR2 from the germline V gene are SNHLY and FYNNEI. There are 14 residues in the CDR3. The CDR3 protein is CASSETSGILTQYF. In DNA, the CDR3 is TGTGCCAGCAGTGAGACTAGCGGGATATTGACCCAGTACTTC.

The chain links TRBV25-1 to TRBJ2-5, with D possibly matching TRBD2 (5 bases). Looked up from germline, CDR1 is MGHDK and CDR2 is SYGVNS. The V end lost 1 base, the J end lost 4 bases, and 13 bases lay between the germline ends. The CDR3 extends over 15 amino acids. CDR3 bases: TGTGCCAGCAGTGAATCCGGGGTAACCGGAGAGACCCAGTACTTC. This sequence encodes CASSESGVTGETQYF.